This T cell receptor beta chain derives from a study of blood T cell repertoires in COVID-19. On the study more broadly: There were acute and convalescent COVID-19 samples, and they came from the United States, Italy and Spain. PBMCs, B-cell-depleted T cells, or T cells were the source of the cDNA or gDNA that made up the material.

Sequencing used immunoSEQ multiplex PCR; TCRdb keeps in-frame clones, though not all of them. This repertoire shows about 150,000 clones, approximately 90% found once; its top ten account for approximately 3.7%. Germline CDR1 is SGHAT and CDR2 is FQNNGV. V gave up 3 bases and J gave up 4 bases, with 21 bases separating them. This CDR3 has 18 residues. In terms of age and location, participants ranged from about 18 to 89 years and lived in about two dozen US areas. During the 2 weeks before they entered the study, exposed participants had met someone with a PCR-confirmed or clinician-diagnosed COVID-19 case.

The sequenced sample was PBMCs or T cells enriched from blood (not recorded which). The clonotype was recovered from a woman between 40 and 55 years old who had been exposed to COVID-19. This chain links TRBV11-2 with TRBJ2-2, with D maybe TRBD2 (6 bases). CDR3 DNA sequence: TGTGCCAGCAGCTTCTGGGGCCCGGGAGAATCTTCCACCGGGGAGCTGTTTTTT. Translation gives CASSFWGPGESSTGELFF.